These T cell receptor beta chains were read from a single sample in a study of blood T cell repertoires in COVID-19. Assay used: immunoSEQ multiplex PCR; TCRdb lists only in-frame clones, some missing. The table includes about 300,000 clones, around 87% detected once. The source material was PBMCs or T cells enriched from blood (not recorded which). These receptors came from a woman aged 18 to 35 with acute COVID-19. Each CDR3 is given with its conserved first and last residue. D genes are given only for firm matches. Where a row states a size, it is once, few, many or the class of an expanded clone; other rows omit it.

TRBV15	-	-	TRBJ2-1	CATSRDRRGLYNEQFF	TGTGCCACCAGCAGAGATAGAAGGGGCCTATACAATGAGCAGTTCTTC
TRBV10-3	-	-	TRBJ1-2	CAISVGGAAVGYTF	TGTGCCATCAGTGTAGGGGGGGCGGCGGTTGGCTACACCTTC
TRBV28	-	few	TRBJ1-2	CASSYRGYGYTF	TGTGCCAGCAGTTACCGGGGCTATGGCTACACCTTC
TRBV5-1	-	-	TRBJ2-2	CASSLERGLDTGELFF	TGCGCCAGCAGCTTGGAACGGGGTTTGGACACCGGGGAGCTGTTTTTT
TRBV11-2	TRBD2	-	TRBJ2-6	CASSPLAGSSGANVLTF	TGTGCCAGCAGCCCACTAGCGGGGAGCTCTGGGGCCAACGTCCTGACTTTC
TRBV6-5	-	-	TRBJ1-1	CASSPDGGHTEAFF	TGTGCCAGCAGCCCCGATGGCGGTCACACTGAAGCTTTCTTT
TRBV7-9	-	-	TRBJ2-7	CASSFGTFPHEQYF	TGTGCCAGCAGCTTTGGGACATTCCCCCACGAGCAGTACTTC
TRBV18	TRBD1	once	TRBJ1-1	CASSSGGMNTEAFF	TGTGCCAGCTCTTCAGGGGGGATGAACACTGAAGCTTTCTTT
TRBV28	TRBD2	-	TRBJ2-7	CASSLTAGAAYEQYF	TGTGCCAGCAGTTTAACAGCGGGAGCTGCCTACGAGCAGTACTTC
TRBV6-5	TRBD2	-	TRBJ2-2	CASSPGGVNTGELFF	TGTGCCAGCAGTCCGGGAGGCGTAAACACCGGGGAGCTGTTTTTT
TRBV29-1	-	-	TRBJ2-1	CGTRYNEQFF	TGCGGCACCAGGTACAATGAGCAGTTCTTC
TRBV6-1	-	once	TRBJ1-4	CASSEPGVWGKLFF	TGTGCCAGCAGTGAACCAGGGGTGTGGGGGAAACTGTTTTTT
TRBV28	TRBD1	-	TRBJ2-1	CASSFWTGFNEQFF	TGTGCCAGCAGTTTCTGGACAGGATTCAATGAGCAGTTCTTC
TRBV7-6	TRBD2	-	TRBJ2-3	CASSFSGGTDTQYF	TGTGCCAGCAGCTTTAGCGGGGGCACAGATACGCAGTATTTT
TRBV29-1	-	-	TRBJ1-2	CSVPRQRGTNYGYTF	TGCAGCGTCCCCCGACAACGGGGGACTAACTATGGCTACACCTTC
TRBV4-1	-	-	TRBJ2-7	CASSQDPRDDYEQYF	TGCGCCAGCAGCCAAGATCCCAGGGATGACTACGAGCAGTACTTC
TRBV28	-	-	TRBJ1-4	CASSFDRPTNEKLFF	TGTGCCAGCAGTTTCGACAGGCCGACTAATGAAAAACTGTTTTTT
TRBV27	-	few	TRBJ1-5	CASSSLAGGQPQHF	TGTGCCAGCAGTTCCCTGGCAGGAGGGCAGCCCCAGCATTTT
TRBV30	-	-	TRBJ1-2	CAWVPGGNYGYTF	TGTGCCTGGGTCCCCGGGGGTAACTATGGCTACACCTTC
TRBV27	TRBD2	-	TRBJ2-1	CASSPFGTSGDLLLSNEQFF	TGTGCCAGCAGCCCCTTCGGGACTAGCGGGGATCTTTTATTATCCAATGAGCAGTTCTTC
TRBV28	TRBD1	-	TRBJ1-5	CASSPWDSSHHSNQPQHF	TGTGCCAGCAGTCCATGGGACAGTTCTCACCATAGCAATCAGCCCCAGCATTTT
TRBV30	TRBD1	-	TRBJ1-3	CAWDREFGNTIYF	TGTGCCTGGGACAGGGAGTTTGGAAACACCATATATTTT
TRBV24-1	-	-	TRBJ2-6	CATSERTPSGANVLTF	TGTGCCACCAGTGAAAGGACACCGTCTGGGGCCAACGTCCTGACTTTC
TRBV5-1	-	-	TRBJ1-1	CASSTREGWNTEAFF	TGCGCCAGCAGCACCCGGGAGGGATGGAACACTGAAGCTTTCTTT
TRBV18	TRBD2	once	TRBJ2-2	CASSQTSGRTGELFF	TGTGCCAGCTCACAGACTAGCGGGAGAACCGGGGAGCTGTTTTTT
TRBV29-1	-	-	TRBJ1-1	CSVATPNTEAFF	TGCAGCGTTGCTACCCCTAACACTGAAGCTTTCTTT
TRBV18	-	-	TRBJ2-7	CASSPDRFSYEQYF	TGTGCCAGCTCTCCCGACAGGTTCTCCTACGAGCAGTACTTC
TRBV12-5	-	-	TRBJ2-3	CASGLAQQVLSTDTQYF	TGTGCTAGTGGTTTGGCACAACAGGTTCTAAGCACAGATACGCAGTATTTT
TRBV24-1	TRBD1	-	TRBJ2-3	CATSDPGQGVTDTQYF	TGTGCCACCAGTGACCCTGGACAGGGCGTCACAGATACGCAGTATTTT
TRBV19	TRBD1	-	TRBJ1-6	CASSRDRGLSNSPLHF	TGTGCCAGTAGCCGGGACAGGGGTCTTAGTAATTCACCCCTCCACTTT
TRBV24-1	TRBD2	-	TRBJ2-1	CATSELTVAGVNEQFF	TGTGCCACCAGTGAGCTGACCGTAGCGGGAGTAAATGAGCAGTTCTTC
TRBV7-9	-	-	TRBJ1-4	CASSIIGGQKLFF	TGTGCCAGCAGCATTATAGGGGGTCAAAAACTGTTTTTT
TRBV28	TRBD2	-	TRBJ2-5	CATKGGLETQYF	TGTGCCACCAAGGGAGGGTTGGAGACCCAGTACTTC
TRBV27	-	few	TRBJ2-7	CASSLKGAYEQYF	TGTGCCAGCAGTTTGAAGGGGGCCTACGAGCAGTACTTC
TRBV3-1/TRBV3-2	-	-	TRBJ2-3	CASSQDIRSSSTDTQYF	TGTGCCAGCAGCCAAGACATCCGATCGAGTAGCACAGATACGCAGTATTTT
TRBV13	-	-	TRBJ1-2	CASSLVRGGYTF	TGTGCCAGCAGCTTAGTCCGGGGAGGCTACACCTTC
TRBV28	-	-	TRBJ2-6	CASSFPLGAMRPGANVLTF	TGTGCCAGCAGTTTCCCCCTGGGGGCCATGAGGCCTGGGGCCAACGTCCTGACTTTC
TRBV3-1/TRBV3-2	-	-	TRBJ1-2	CASSQVGRARVTGYTF	TGTGCCAGCAGCCAAGTTGGTCGGGCCAGGGTAACTGGCTACACCTTC
TRBV7-2	-	-	TRBJ2-1	CASSLVGGSSLAYNEQFF	TGTGCCAGCAGCTTAGTCGGCGGCTCCTCCTTAGCCTACAATGAGCAGTTCTTC
TRBV14	-	-	TRBJ1-6	CASSPLDRPNSPLHF	TGTGCCAGCAGCCCCCTTGACAGGCCGAATTCACCCCTCCACTTT